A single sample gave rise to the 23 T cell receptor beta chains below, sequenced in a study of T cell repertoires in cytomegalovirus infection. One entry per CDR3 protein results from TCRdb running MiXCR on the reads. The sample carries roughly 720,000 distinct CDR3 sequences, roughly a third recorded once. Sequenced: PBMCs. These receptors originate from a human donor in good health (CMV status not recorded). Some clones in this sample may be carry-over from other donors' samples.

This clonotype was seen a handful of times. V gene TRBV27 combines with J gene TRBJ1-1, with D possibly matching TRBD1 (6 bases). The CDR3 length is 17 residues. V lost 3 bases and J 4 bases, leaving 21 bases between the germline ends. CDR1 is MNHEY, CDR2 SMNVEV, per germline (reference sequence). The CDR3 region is CASSFRVNRDRITEAFF. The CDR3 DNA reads TGTGCCAGCAGTTTTAGGGTTAACAGGGACCGGATCACTGAAGCTTTCTTT.

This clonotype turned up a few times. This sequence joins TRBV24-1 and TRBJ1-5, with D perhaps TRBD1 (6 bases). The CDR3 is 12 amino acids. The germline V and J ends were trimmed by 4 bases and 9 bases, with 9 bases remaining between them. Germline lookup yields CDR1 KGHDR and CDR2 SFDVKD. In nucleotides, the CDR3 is TGTGCCACCAGTGACCCCAGGGGGCCCCAGCATTTT. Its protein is CATSDPRGPQHF.

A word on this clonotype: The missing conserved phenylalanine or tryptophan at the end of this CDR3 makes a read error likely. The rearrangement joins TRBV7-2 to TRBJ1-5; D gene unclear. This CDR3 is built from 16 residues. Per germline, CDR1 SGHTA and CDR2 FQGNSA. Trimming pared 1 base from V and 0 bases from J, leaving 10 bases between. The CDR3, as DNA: TGTGCCAGCAGCTTAGGAGGACGCTATAGCAATCAGCCCCAGCATATT. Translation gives CASSLGGRYSNQPQHI.

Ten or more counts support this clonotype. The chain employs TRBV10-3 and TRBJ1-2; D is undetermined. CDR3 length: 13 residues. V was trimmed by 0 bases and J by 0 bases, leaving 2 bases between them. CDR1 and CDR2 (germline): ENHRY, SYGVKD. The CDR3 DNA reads TGTGCCATCAGTGAGTCGGCTAACTATGGCTACACCTTC. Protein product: CAISESANYGYTF.

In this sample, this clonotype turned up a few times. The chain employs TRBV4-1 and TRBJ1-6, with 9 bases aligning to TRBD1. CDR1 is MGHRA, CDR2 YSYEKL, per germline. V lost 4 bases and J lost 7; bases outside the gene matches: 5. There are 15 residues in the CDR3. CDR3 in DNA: TGCGCCAGCAGCCTCTACAGGGGGCTCAATTCACCCCTCCACTTT. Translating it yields CASSLYRGLNSPLHF.

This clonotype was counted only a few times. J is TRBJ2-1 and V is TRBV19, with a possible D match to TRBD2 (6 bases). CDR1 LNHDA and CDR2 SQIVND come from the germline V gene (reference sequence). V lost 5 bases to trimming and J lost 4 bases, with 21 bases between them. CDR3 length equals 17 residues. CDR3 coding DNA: TGTGCCAGTAGTTTACTCCCGACCCGGGCGGGATACAATGAGCAGTTCTTC. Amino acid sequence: CASSLLPTRAGYNEQFF.

The CDR3 coding sequence is TGTGCCAGCAGCTTGGCGGGGTATGAGAACTATGGCTACACCTTC. Translated, it gives CASSLAGYENYGYTF. The V and J genes are TRBV5-4 and TRBJ1-2; unclear D gene. This CDR3 is 15 amino acids long. In germline, CDR1 is SGHNT, CDR2 YYREEE (reference sequence). V shed 0 bases and J shed 2 bases, with 11 bases lying between them.

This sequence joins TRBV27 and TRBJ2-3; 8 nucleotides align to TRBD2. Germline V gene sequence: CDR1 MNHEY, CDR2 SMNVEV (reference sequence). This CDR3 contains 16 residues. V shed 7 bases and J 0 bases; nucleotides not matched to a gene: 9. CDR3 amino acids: CASTDVAGPSTDTQYF. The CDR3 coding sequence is TGTGCCAGCACCGACGTAGCGGGACCTAGCACAGATACGCAGTATTTT.

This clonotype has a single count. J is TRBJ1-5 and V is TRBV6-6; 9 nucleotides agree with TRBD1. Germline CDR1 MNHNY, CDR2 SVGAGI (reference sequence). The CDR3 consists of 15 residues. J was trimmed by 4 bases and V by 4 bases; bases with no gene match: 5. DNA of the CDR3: TGTGCCAGCAGTTCGGACAGGGGCCAAAATCAGCCCCAGCATTTT. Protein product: CASSSDRGQNQPQHF.

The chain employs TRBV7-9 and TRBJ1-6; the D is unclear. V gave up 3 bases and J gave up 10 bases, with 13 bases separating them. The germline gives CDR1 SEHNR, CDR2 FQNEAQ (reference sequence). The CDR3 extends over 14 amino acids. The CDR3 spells CASSFSVKGSPLHF. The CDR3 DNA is TGTGCCAGCAGCTTCAGCGTGAAGGGCTCACCCCTCCACTTT. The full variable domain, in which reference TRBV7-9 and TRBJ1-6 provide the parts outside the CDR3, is DTGVSQNPRHKITKRGQNVTFRCDPISEHNRLYWYRQTLGQGPEFLTYFQNEAQLEKSRLLSDRFSAERPKGSFSTLEIQRTEQGDSAMYLCASSFSVKGSPLHFGNGTRLTVT.

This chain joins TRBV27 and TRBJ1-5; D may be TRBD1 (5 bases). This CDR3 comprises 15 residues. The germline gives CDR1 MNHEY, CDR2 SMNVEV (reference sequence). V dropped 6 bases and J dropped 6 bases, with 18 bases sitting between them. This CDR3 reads CASRAGSKGSQPQHF. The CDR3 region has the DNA TGTGCCAGCAGAGCAGGGAGTAAAGGGAGTCAGCCCCAGCATTTT.

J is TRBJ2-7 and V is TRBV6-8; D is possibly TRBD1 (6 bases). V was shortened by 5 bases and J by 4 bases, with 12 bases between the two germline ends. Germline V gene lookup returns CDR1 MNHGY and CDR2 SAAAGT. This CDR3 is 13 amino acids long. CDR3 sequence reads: CASSQGQNYEQYF. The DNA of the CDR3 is TGTGCCAGCAGTCAAGGACAGAATTACGAGCAGTACTTC.

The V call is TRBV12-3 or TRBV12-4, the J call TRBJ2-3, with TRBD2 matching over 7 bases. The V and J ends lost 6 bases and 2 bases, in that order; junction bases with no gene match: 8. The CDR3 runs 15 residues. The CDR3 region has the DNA TGTGCCAGCAGGATACTAGCGAAAACCACAGATACGCAGTATTTT. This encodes CASRILAKTTDTQYF.

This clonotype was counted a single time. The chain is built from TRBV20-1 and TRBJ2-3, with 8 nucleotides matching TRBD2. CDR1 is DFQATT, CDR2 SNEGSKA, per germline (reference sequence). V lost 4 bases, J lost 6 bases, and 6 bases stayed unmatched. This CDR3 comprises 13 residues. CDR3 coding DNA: TGCAGTGCTACTACGGGGGGGATGGATACGCAGTATTTT. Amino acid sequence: CSATTGGMDTQYF.

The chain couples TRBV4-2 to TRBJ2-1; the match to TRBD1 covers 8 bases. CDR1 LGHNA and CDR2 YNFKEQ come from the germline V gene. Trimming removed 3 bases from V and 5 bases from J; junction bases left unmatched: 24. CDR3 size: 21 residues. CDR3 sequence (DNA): TGTGCCAGCAGCCACCTATTATACGGACAGGGAGAGGGGAGTGTAGACAATGAGCAGTTCTTC. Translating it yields CASSHLLYGQGEGSVDNEQFF.

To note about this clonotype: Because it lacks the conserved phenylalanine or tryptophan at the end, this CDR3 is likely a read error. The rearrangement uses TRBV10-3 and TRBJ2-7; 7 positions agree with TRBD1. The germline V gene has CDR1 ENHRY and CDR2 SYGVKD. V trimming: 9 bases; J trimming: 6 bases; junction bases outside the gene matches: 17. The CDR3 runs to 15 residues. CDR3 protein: CAIMPTGNGVGEQYC. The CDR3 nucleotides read TGTGCCATAATGCCGACAGGGAATGGAGTTGGCGAGCAGTACTGC.

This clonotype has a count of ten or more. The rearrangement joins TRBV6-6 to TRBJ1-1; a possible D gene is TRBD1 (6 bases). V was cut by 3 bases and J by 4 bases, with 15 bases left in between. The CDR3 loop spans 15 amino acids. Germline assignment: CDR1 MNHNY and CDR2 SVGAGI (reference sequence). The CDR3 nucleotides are TGTGCCAGCAGTTATTCTGGGGGCTCTAGCACTGAAGCTTTCTTT. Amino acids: CASSYSGGSSTEAFF.

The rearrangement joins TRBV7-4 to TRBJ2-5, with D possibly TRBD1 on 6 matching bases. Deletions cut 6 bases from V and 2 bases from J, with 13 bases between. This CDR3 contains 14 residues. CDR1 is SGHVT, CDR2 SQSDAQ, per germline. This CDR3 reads CASSYTGSQETQYF. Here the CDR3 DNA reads TGTGCCAGCAGTTATACAGGGAGTCAAGAGACCCAGTACTTC.

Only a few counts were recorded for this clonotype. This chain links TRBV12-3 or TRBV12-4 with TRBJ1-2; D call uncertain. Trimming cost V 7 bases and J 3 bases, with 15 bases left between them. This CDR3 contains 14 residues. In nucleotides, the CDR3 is TGTGCCAGCACCGAGGGAGGAGCGGACTATGGCTACACCTTC. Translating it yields CASTEGGADYGYTF.

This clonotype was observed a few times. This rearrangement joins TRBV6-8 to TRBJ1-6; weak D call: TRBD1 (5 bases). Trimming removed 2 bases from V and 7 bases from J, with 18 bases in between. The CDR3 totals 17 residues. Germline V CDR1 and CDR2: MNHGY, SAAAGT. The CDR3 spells CASSYTSGTPKNSPLHF. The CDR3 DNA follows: TGTGCCAGCAGTTACACTTCCGGGACCCCTAAAAATTCACCCCTCCACTTT.

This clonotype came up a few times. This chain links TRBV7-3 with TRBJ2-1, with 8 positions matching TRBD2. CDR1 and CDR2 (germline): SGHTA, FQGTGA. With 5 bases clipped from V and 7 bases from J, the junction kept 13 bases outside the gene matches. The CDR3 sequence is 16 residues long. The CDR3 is CASSPGHSGGGNEQFF. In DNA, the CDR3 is TGTGCCAGCAGCCCAGGGCACAGCGGGGGTGGGAATGAGCAGTTCTTC. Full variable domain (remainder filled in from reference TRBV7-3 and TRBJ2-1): GAGVSQTPSNKVTEKGKYVELRCDPISGHTALYWYRQSLGQGPEFLIYFQGTGAADDSGLPNDRFFAVRPEGSVSTLKIQRTERGDSAVYLCASSPGHSGGGNEQFFGPGTRLTVL.

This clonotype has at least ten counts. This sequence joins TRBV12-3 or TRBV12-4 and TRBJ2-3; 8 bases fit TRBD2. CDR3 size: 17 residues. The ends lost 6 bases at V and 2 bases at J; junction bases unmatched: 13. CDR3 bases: TGTGCCAGCAGCGGGGGGGCTGGGCGGGTGGACACAGATACGCAGTATTTT. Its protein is CASSGGAGRVDTDTQYF.

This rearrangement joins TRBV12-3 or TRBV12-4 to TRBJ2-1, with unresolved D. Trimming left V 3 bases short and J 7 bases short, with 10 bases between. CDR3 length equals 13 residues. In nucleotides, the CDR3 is TGTGCCAGCAGTTTCTTGGGGATGAATGAGCAGTTCTTC. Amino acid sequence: CASSFLGMNEQFF.